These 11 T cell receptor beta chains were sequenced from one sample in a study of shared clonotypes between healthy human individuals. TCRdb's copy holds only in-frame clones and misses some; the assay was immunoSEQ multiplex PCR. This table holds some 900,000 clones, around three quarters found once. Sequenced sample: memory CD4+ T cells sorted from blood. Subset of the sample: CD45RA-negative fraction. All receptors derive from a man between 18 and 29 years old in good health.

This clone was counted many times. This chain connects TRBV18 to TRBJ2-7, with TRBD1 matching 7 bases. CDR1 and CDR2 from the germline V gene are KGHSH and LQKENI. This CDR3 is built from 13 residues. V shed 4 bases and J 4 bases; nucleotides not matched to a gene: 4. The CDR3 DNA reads TGTGCCAGCTCACTAGGGGACAGATACGAGCAGTACTTC. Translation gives CASSLGDRYEQYF.

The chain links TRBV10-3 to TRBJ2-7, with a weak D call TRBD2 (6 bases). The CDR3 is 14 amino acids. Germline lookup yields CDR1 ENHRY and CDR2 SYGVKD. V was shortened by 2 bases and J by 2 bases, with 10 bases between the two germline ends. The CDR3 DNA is TGTGCCATCAGTGAGGGTCGGGGGACCTACGAGCAGTACTTC. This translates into CAISEGRGTYEQYF.

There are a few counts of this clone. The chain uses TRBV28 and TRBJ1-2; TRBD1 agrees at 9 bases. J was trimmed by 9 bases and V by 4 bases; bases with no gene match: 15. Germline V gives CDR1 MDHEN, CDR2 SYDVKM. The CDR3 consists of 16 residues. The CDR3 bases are TGTGCCAGCAGTTCACAGGGGGCGAGACTATATGGCAGCTACACCTTC. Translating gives CASSSQGARLYGSYTF.

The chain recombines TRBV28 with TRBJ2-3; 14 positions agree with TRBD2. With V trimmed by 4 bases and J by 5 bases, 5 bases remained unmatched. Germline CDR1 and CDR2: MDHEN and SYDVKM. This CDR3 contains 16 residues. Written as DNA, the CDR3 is TGTGCCAGCAGTTCGGGACTAGCGGGGGTTAGAGATACGCAGTATTTT. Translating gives CASSSGLAGVRDTQYF.

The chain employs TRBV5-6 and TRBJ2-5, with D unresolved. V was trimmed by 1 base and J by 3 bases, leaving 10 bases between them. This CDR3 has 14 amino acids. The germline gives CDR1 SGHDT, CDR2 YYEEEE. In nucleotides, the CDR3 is TGTGCCAGCAGCTTGCCGCGCAGTGAAGAGACCCAGTACTTC. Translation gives CASSLPRSEETQYF.

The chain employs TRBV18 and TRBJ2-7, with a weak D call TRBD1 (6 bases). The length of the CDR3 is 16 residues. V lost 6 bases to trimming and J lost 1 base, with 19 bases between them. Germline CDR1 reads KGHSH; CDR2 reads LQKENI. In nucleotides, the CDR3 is TGTGCCAGCTCGACTACACAGGGCCCGGGGTCCTACGAGCAGTACTTC. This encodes CASSTTQGPGSYEQYF. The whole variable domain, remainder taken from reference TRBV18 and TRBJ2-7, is NAGVMQNPRHLVRRRGQEARLRCSPMKGHSHVYWYRQLPEEGLKFMVYLQKENIIDESGMPKERFSAEFPKEGPSILRIQQVVRGDSAAYFCASSTTQGPGSYEQYFGPGTRLTVT.

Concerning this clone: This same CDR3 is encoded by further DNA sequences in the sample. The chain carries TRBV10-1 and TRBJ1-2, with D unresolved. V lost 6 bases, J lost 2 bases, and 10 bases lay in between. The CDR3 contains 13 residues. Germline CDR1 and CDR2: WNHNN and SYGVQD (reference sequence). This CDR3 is CASSADGNYGYTF. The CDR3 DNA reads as TGCGCCAGCAGCGCTGACGGAAACTATGGCTACACCTTC.

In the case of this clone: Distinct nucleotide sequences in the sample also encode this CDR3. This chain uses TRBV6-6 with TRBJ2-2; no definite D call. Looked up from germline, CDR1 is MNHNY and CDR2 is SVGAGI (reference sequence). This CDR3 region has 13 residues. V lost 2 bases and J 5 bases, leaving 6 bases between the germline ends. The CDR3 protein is CASSYSQTGELFF. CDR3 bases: TGTGCCAGCAGTTACAGTCAGACCGGGGAGCTGTTTTTT.

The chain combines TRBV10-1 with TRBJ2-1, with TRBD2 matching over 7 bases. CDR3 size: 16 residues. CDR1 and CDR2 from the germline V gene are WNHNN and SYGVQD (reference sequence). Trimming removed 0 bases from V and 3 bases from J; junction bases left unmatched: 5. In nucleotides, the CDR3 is TGCGCCAGCAGTGAGTCGAAGCGCGGGGGCTACAATGAGCAGTTCTTC. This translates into CASSESKRGGYNEQFF.

The CDR3 sequence is CASSLGQDSGNTIYF. CDR3 nucleotide sequence: TGTGCCAGCAGCCTGGGACAAGACTCTGGAAACACCATATATTTT. J is TRBJ1-3 and V is TRBV5-4; possible D gene TRBD1, 6 bases. The ends were cut back, 4 bases at V and 0 bases at J, with 11 bases in the middle. The germline V gene has CDR1 SGHNT and CDR2 YYREEE (reference sequence). This CDR3 has 15 amino acids.

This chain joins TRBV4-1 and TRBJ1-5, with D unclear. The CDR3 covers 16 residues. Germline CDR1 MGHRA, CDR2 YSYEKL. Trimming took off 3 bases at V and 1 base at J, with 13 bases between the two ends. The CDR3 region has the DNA TGCGCCAGCAGCCAGGGAGGCATAGGGAGCAATCAGCCCCAGCATTTT. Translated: CASSQGGIGSNQPQHF.